What follows are 24 T cell receptor beta chains derived from one specimen sequenced in a study of blood T cell repertoires in COVID-19. Profiling relied on immunoSEQ multiplex PCR, and the TCRdb table lists in-frame clones only, not all of them. Found here are 110,000 to 150,000 clones, 84% of them singletons; the top ten hold 10% to 13%. Material for sequencing was peripheral blood. The receptors originated from a man in his 60s with active or convalescent COVID-19.

The CDR3 DNA follows: TGTGCCAGTAGTGGGTCATTTGCCTCGGGACAGGGCCCCTATGGCTACACCTTC. This gives the protein CASSGSFASGQGPYGYTF. The V gene is TRBV19, the J gene TRBJ1-2, with 9 bases aligning to TRBD1. From germline, CDR1 is LNHDA and CDR2 SQIVND (reference sequence). This CDR3 has 18 amino acids. V shed 5 bases and J 4 bases; nucleotides not matched to a gene: 17.

The rearrangement links TRBV7-9 to TRBJ1-6; D might be TRBD1 (5 bases). CDR1 and CDR2 (germline): SEHNR, FQNEAQ (reference sequence). The CDR3 sequence is 15 residues long. Trimming left V 2 bases short and J 8 bases short, with 13 bases between. The CDR3 region is CASSLRVSRDSPLHF. The CDR3 DNA sequence: TGTGCCAGCAGCTTACGAGTCAGCAGGGATTCACCCCTCCACTTT.

The chain couples TRBV2 to TRBJ2-3; 8 positions match TRBD2. CDR3 length: 18 residues. The germline V gene encodes CDR1 SNHLY and CDR2 FYNNEI. Trimming cost V 5 bases and J 3 bases; bases outside gene matches: 16. CDR3 nucleotides: TGTGCCAGCAGTCACTCGGGTAGCGGGGTGAGTGGGACAGATACGCAGTATTTT. This sequence encodes CASSHSGSGVSGTDTQYF. The whole variable domain, filled in from reference TRBV2 and TRBJ2-3, reads EPEVTQTPSHQVTQMGQEVILRCVPISNHLYFYWYRQILGQKVEFLVSFYNNEISEKSEIFDDQFSVERPDGSNFTLKIRSTKLEDSAMYFCASSHSGSGVSGTDTQYFGPGTRLTVL.

The chain joins TRBV24-1 to TRBJ2-3, with a tentative D call TRBD1 (5 bases). This CDR3 spans 14 amino acids. Trimming removed 1 base at V and 3 bases at J, with 7 bases between. The germline CDR1 and CDR2 sequences are KGHDR and SFDVKD. CDR3 in DNA: TGTGCCACCAGTGATTTTAAGGGGACAGATACGCAGTATTTT. This encodes CATSDFKGTDTQYF.

The rearrangement uses TRBV9 and TRBJ1-4, with D uncertain. This CDR3 has 15 amino acids. The germline V gene has CDR1 SGDLS and CDR2 YYNGEE. V gave up 4 bases and J gave up 0 bases, with 10 bases separating them. This chain's CDR3 is CASSPRQATNEKLFF. As DNA, the CDR3 is TGTGCCAGCAGCCCGCGACAAGCAACTAATGAAAAACTGTTTTTT.

The gene calls are TRBV28 and TRBJ2-7, with a possible D match to TRBD1 (6 bases). Germline V lookup: CDR1 MDHEN, CDR2 SYDVKM. CDR3 size: 13 residues. V lost 4 bases and J 1 base, leaving 8 bases between the germline ends. The CDR3 DNA follows: TGTGCCAGCAGTTGGACAGTATCCTACGAGCAGTACTTC. It yields the protein CASSWTVSYEQYF.

The genes are TRBV4-3 and TRBJ1-5, with unresolved D. Deletions cut 0 bases from V and 5 bases from J, with 8 bases between. Germline CDR1 is LGHNA and CDR2 is YSLEER. The CDR3 runs 14 residues. The CDR3 is CASSQDWGDQPQHF. The CDR3 region has the DNA TGCGCCAGCAGCCAAGACTGGGGAGATCAGCCCCAGCATTTT.

The rearrangement uses TRBV6-1 and TRBJ1-2; D may be TRBD1 (6 bases). This CDR3 comprises 15 residues. Deletions cut 3 bases from V and 4 bases from J, with 15 bases between. CDR1 and CDR2 from the germline V gene are MNHNS and SASEGT. The CDR3 DNA reads as TGTGCCAGCAGTGATTCGGCGGCAGGGGTCTATGGCTACACCTTC. Translating it yields CASSDSAAGVYGYTF.

This clone was seen more than once but under ten times. CDR3 region: CASSSDREGLGTEAFF. CDR3 sequence (DNA): TGTGCCAGCAGTTCGGACAGGGAGGGGTTGGGCACTGAAGCTTTCTTT. This rearrangement joins TRBV7-9 to TRBJ1-1, with 8 bases lining up with TRBD1. The trim removed 6 bases at V and 4 bases at J, leaving 13 bases unmatched. The V gene's germline CDR1 is SEHNR and CDR2 FQNEAQ (reference sequence). CDR3 length: 16 residues. Full variable domain (rest looked up from reference TRBV7-9 and TRBJ1-1): DTGVSQNPRHKITKRGQNVTFRCDPISEHNRLYWYRQTLGQGPEFLTYFQNEAQLEKSRLLSDRFSAERPKGSFSTLEIQRTEQGDSAMYLCASSSDREGLGTEAFFGQGTRLTVV.

This sequence joins TRBV6-5 and TRBJ1-6, with 8 bases lining up with TRBD1. There are 15 residues in the CDR3. After removal of 0 bases from V and 8 bases from J, the junction contained 3 bases not matched to a gene. CDR1 and CDR2 from the germline V gene are MNHEY and SVGAGI. This CDR3 is CASSYSRQGYSPLHF. The CDR3 nucleotides are TGTGCCAGCAGTTACTCCCGACAGGGGTATTCACCCCTCCACTTT.

This clone has only a few counts. V is TRBV15 and J is TRBJ1-3; 8 nucleotides align to TRBD1. Losses at the gene ends were 1 base for V and 0 bases for J; bases not matched to a gene: 11. This CDR3 region has 19 residues. The germline V gene encodes CDR1 LNHNV and CDR2 YYDKDF (reference sequence). CDR3: CATSRAPTGGYISGNTIYF. CDR3 nucleotides: TGTGCCACCAGCAGAGCCCCTACAGGGGGGTACATCTCTGGAAACACCATATATTTT.

This clone appeared once. The chain couples TRBV7-2 to TRBJ1-1; D is undetermined. CDR1 and CDR2 (germline): SGHTA, FQGNSA. There are 16 residues in the CDR3. The V and J ends lost 5 bases and 0 bases respectively, with 16 bases between them. The CDR3 loop is CASSPRTGSLNTEAFF. The CDR3 nucleotides read TGTGCCAGCAGCCCGCGGACGGGAAGCTTGAACACTGAAGCTTTCTTT.

J is TRBJ2-1 and V is TRBV5-6; TRBD2 matches 8 bases. The V gene's germline CDR1 is SGHDT and CDR2 YYEEEE. J lost 9 bases, V lost 4 bases, and 6 bases had no gene match. The CDR3 loop spans 13 amino acids. The CDR3 DNA follows: TGTGCCAGCAGCCATGCGGGGGGCATTGAGCAGTTCTTC. Translation: CASSHAGGIEQFF.

The CDR3 spells CASRRTASSYEQYV. CDR3 coding DNA: TGTGCCAGTCGCAGGACAGCAAGCTCCTACGAGCAGTACGTC. V gene TRBV19 combines with J gene TRBJ2-7, with D possibly matching TRBD1 (6 bases). Trimming removed 8 bases at V and 0 bases at J, with 14 bases between. The CDR3 extends over 14 amino acids. Germline V gene data show CDR1 as LNHDA and CDR2 as SQIVND (reference sequence).

This rearrangement joins TRBV11-3 to TRBJ2-7; D not certain. Trimming stripped 1 base from V and 1 base from J, with 8 bases between. The CDR3 consists of 14 residues. Germline V CDR1 and CDR2: SGHNT, YENEEA. The CDR3 sequence: CASSLGASSYEQYF. The CDR3 nucleotides read TGTGCCAGCAGCTTAGGGGCGTCATCCTACGAGCAGTACTTC.

J is TRBJ1-2 and V is TRBV24-1; TRBD1 matches 7 bases. There are 14 residues in the CDR3. Germline loops: CDR1 KGHDR, CDR2 SFDVKD. Trimming took 5 bases from V and 6 from J; bases not matched to a gene: 8. Here the CDR3 DNA reads TGTGCCACCAGTGCTGCCGACAGGGTGGATGGCTACACCTTC. It codes for CATSAADRVDGYTF.

This clone was detected only a few times. The V call is TRBV7-2, the J call TRBJ1-5; no firm D call. This CDR3 spans 14 amino acids. Between the trimmed V and J ends, which lost 1 base and 2 bases, there was a span of 6 bases. Germline values: CDR1 SGHTA, CDR2 FQGNSA. The CDR3, as DNA: TGTGCCAGCAGCTTAGTGGCTGGCAATCAGCCCCAGCATTTT. This translates into CASSLVAGNQPQHF.

The chain is built from TRBV20-1 and TRBJ1-5, with a possible D match to TRBD1 (6 bases). Germline CDR1 DFQATT, CDR2 SNEGSKA (reference sequence). CDR3 length equals 14 residues. The germline V and J ends were trimmed by 3 bases and 0 bases, with 9 bases remaining between them. This chain's CDR3 is CSASPDSSNQPQHF. In nucleotides, the CDR3 is TGCAGTGCTAGTCCGGACAGTAGCAATCAGCCCCAGCATTTT.

The chain has TRBV18 and TRBJ1-1; D possibly corresponds to TRBD1 (5 bases). V dropped 6 bases and J dropped 6 bases, with 14 bases sitting between them. CDR1 is KGHSH, CDR2 LQKENI, per germline. The CDR3 has 13 amino acids. DNA for the CDR3: TGTGCCAGCTCTCGTCAGGGTCGCTCTGAAGCTTTCTTT. As protein: CASSRQGRSEAFF.

V gene TRBV9 combines with J gene TRBJ2-2; D is unclear. Germline-derived CDR1 and CDR2 are SGDLS and YYNGEE. V shed 0 bases and J shed 6 bases, with 9 bases lying between them. This CDR3 spans 14 amino acids. As DNA, the CDR3 is TGTGCCAGCAGCGTAGAGCGCGTACCCGGGGAGCTGTTTTTT. Its translation is CASSVERVPGELFF. The complete variable domain, with remaining parts taken from reference TRBV9 and TRBJ2-2, reads DSGVTQTPKHLITATGQRVTLRCSPRSGDLSVYWYQQSLDQGLQFLIQYYNGEERAKGNILERFSAQQFPDLHSELNLSSLELGDSALYFCASSVERVPGELFFGEGSRLTVL.

The chain employs TRBV29-1 and TRBJ1-3; tentatively, D is TRBD1 (6 bases). The CDR3 is 10 residues long. V was shortened by 6 bases and J by 12 bases, with 12 bases between the two germline ends. Germline lookup yields CDR1 SQVTM and CDR2 ANQGSEA. The CDR3 sequence is CSVQGDHIYF. The CDR3 coding sequence is TGCAGCGTACAGGGTGATCACATATATTTT.

The chain links TRBV27 to TRBJ1-2, with D possibly being TRBD1 (5 bases). The V gene lost 6 bases and the J gene lost 7 bases, with 24 bases spanning the gap. Looked up from germline, CDR1 is MNHEY and CDR2 is SMNVEV (reference sequence). The CDR3 is 16 amino acids. CDR3 region: CASRPAPRTITGGYTF. Written as DNA, the CDR3 is TGTGCCAGCAGACCCGCGCCCCGGACAATTACGGGTGGCTACACCTTC.

The CDR3 is CASSQEKRNTEAFF. CDR3 in DNA: TGCGCCAGCAGCCAAGAAAAGAGGAACACTGAAGCTTTCTTT. V usage is TRBV4-3 and J usage is TRBJ1-1; D uncertain. CDR1 and CDR2 from the germline V gene are LGHNA and YSLEER. V lost 0 bases and J 1 base, leaving 6 bases between the germline ends. The CDR3 consists of 14 residues.

In its sample, this clone was seen a few times. The chain links TRBV5-1 to TRBJ1-1; weak D call: TRBD1 (6 bases). CDR1 is SGHRS and CDR2 is YFSETQ in the germline V gene. V lost 0 bases and J lost 1, with 16 bases in between. There are 17 residues in the CDR3. CDR3: CASSLGARGSSNTEAFF. The DNA of the CDR3 is TGCGCCAGCAGCTTGGGGGCCAGGGGATCTTCGAACACTGAAGCTTTCTTT.